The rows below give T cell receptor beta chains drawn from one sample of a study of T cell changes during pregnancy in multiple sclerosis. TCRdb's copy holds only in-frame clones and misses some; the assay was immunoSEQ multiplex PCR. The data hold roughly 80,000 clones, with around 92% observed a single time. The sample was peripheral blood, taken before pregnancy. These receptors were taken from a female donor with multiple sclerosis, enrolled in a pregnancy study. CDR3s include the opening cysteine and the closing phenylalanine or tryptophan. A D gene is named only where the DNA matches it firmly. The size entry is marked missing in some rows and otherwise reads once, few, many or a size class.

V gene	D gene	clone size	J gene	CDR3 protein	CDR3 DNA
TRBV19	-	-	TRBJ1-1	CASITETEAFF	TGTGCCAGTATTACTGAGACTGAAGCTTTCTTT
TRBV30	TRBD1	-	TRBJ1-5	CAWSGQGRQPQHF	TGTGCCTGGAGCGGACAGGGGAGACAGCCCCAGCATTTT
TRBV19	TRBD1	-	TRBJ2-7	CASSIGTGQTEQYF	TGTGCCAGTAGTATAGGGACAGGCCAGACTGAGCAGTACTTC
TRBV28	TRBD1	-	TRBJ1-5	CASSLHGQGAYSNQPQHF	TGTGCCAGCAGTTTACACGGACAGGGGGCATATAGCAATCAGCCCCAGCATTTT
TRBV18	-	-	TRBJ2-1	CASSPITGEGNEQFF	TGTGCCAGCTCACCAATAACGGGAGAAGGCAATGAGCAGTTCTTC
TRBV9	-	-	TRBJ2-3	CASSPPSADTQYF	TGTGCCAGCAGCCCCCCTAGCGCAGATACGCAGTATTTT
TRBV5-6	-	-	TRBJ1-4	CASSRPQVGEKLFF	TGTGCCAGCAGCCGGCCTCAGGTTGGTGAAAAACTGTTTTTT
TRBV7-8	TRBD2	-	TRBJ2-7	CASSPRRTAGVFEQYF	TGTGCCAGCAGCCCTCGGCGCACAGCGGGAGTCTTCGAGCAGTACTTC
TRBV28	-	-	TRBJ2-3	CASGGGLDTQYF	TGTGCCAGTGGGGGCGGTCTAGATACGCAGTATTTT
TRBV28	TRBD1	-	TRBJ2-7	CASSLGTGSYEQYF	TGTGCCAGCAGTTTGGGGACAGGGTCCTACGAGCAGTACTTC
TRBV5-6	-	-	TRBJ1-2	CASSSLTTGLIGYTF	TGTGCCAGCAGCTCCCTCACTACAGGGCTAATCGGCTACACCTTC
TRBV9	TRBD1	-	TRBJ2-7	CASSAGTGNLYEQYF	TGTGCCAGCAGCGCCGGGACAGGGAATCTCTACGAGCAGTACTTC
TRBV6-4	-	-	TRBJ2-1	CASSDSAGSYNEQFF	TGTGCCAGCAGTGACTCAGCGGGCTCCTACAATGAGCAGTTCTTC
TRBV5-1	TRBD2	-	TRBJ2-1	CASSLSWTSGLNEQFF	TGCGCCAGCAGCTTATCTTGGACTAGCGGATTAAATGAGCAGTTCTTC
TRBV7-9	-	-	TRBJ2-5	CASSLARGGSLMTQYF	TGTGCCAGCAGCTTAGCGCGGGGAGGCTCCCTCATGACCCAGTACTTC
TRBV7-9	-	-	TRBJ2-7	CASSSDSVTLYEQYF	TGTGCCAGCAGCTCAGATTCCGTTACCTTATACGAGCAGTACTTC
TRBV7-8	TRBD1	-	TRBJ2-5	CASSPGTGYQETQYF	TGTGCCAGCAGCCCAGGGACAGGATATCAAGAGACCCAGTACTTC
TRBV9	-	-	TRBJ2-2	CASSVVLRNGELFF	TGTGCCAGCAGCGTAGTTCTGCGAAACGGGGAGCTGTTTTTT
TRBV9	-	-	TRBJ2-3	CASSSGGYTDTQYF	TGTGCCAGCAGTAGCGGAGGTTACACAGATACGCAGTATTTT
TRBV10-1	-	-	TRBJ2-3	CASSGGTDTQYF	TGCGCCAGCAGTGGAGGTACAGATACGCAGTATTTT
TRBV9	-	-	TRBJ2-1	CASGASGSYNEQFF	TGTGCCAGCGGGGCCTCCGGCTCCTACAATGAGCAGTTCTTC
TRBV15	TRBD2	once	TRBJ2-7	CATSRARTSNHEQYF	TGTGCCACCAGCAGAGCCCGGACTAGCAATCACGAGCAGTACTTC
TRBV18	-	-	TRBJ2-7	CASAKAETGPLSYEQYF	TGTGCCAGCGCAAAGGCAGAGACAGGCCCTTTATCCTACGAGCAGTACTTC
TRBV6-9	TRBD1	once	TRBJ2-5	CATKPRDRGGETQYF	TGTGCCACCAAGCCTAGGGACAGGGGAGGAGAGACCCAGTACTTC
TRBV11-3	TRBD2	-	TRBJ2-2	CASSLTSPNTGELFF	TGTGCCAGCAGCCTGACTAGCCCAAACACCGGGGAGCTGTTTTTT
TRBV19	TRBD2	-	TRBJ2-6	CASSIPGTSGRAGANVLTF	TGTGCCAGTAGTATACCCGGGACTAGCGGGAGGGCTGGGGCCAACGTCCTGACTTTC
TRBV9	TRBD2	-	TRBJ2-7	CASSVGLAGVVNEQYF	TGTGCCAGCAGCGTAGGACTAGCGGGAGTTGTAAACGAGCAGTACTTC
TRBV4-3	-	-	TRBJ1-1	CASSQASGDTEAFF	TGCGCCAGCAGCCAAGCCTCAGGTGACACTGAAGCTTTCTTT
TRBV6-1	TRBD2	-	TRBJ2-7	CASSRLAGGNEQYF	TGTGCCAGCAGTCGACTAGCGGGAGGTAACGAGCAGTACTTC
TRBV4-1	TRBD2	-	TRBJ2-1	CASTNGASGSNEQFF	TGCGCCAGCACCAATGGGGCTAGCGGGAGCAATGAGCAGTTCTTC
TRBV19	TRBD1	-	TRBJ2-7	CASAVIGTDYEQYF	TGTGCCAGCGCAGTAATCGGGACAGACTACGAGCAGTACTTC
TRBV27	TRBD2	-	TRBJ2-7	CASSPTHQLSSGRTGEQYF	TGTGCCAGCAGTCCGACGCATCAACTTTCTAGCGGGAGGACGGGGGAGCAGTACTTC
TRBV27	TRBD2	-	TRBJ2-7	CASRSTSQLGEQYF	TGTGCCAGCAGGTCGACTAGCCAGCTGGGCGAGCAGTACTTC
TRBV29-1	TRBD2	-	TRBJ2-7	CSVVLAGGPSYEQYF	TGCAGCGTTGTGCTAGCGGGAGGCCCTTCCTACGAGCAGTACTTC
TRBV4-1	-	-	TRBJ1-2	CASSQEITGIYGYTF	TGCGCCAGCAGCCAAGAAATCACCGGGATCTATGGCTACACCTTC
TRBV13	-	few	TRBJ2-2	CASSLRGEDTGELFF	TGTGCCAGCAGCCTTCGAGGGGAGGACACCGGGGAGCTGTTTTTT
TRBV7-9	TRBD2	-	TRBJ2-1	CASNQPGLAGGSSYNEQFF	TGTGCCAGCAACCAACCGGGACTAGCGGGAGGGAGCTCCTACAATGAGCAGTTCTTC
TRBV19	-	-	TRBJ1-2	CASSPGLVYGYTF	TGTGCCAGTAGTCCCGGACTTGTGTATGGCTACACCTTC
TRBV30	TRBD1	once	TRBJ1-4	CAWSTTGGRGEKLFF	TGTGCCTGGAGTACCACAGGGGGCCGGGGTGAAAAACTGTTTTTT
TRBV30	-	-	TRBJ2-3	CAWSQGGRGDTQYF	TGTGCCTGGAGTCAAGGGGGTCGGGGAGATACGCAGTATTTT
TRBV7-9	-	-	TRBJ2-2	CASSLVPPSAGELFF	TGTGCCAGCAGCTTAGTTCCCCCGAGCGCCGGGGAGCTGTTTTTT
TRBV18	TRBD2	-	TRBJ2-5	CASSPLKASGRETQYF	TGTGCCAGCTCACCCCTAAAGGCTAGCGGGAGAGAGACCCAGTACTTC
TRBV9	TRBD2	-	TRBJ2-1	CASSVGLAGLEQFF	TGTGCCAGCAGCGTAGGACTAGCGGGCTTAGAGCAGTTCTTC
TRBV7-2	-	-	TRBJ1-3	CASSLLTGNTIYF	TGTGCCAGCAGCTTACTGACAGGAAACACCATATATTTT
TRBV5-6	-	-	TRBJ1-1	CASSLWKVRTANTEAFF	TGTGCCAGCAGCTTATGGAAGGTGCGGACAGCGAACACTGAAGCTTTCTTT
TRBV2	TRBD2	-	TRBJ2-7	CASSEATSGRSYEQYF	TGTGCCAGCAGTGAAGCGACTAGCGGACGCTCCTACGAGCAGTACTTC
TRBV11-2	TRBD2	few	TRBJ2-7	CASSPGGVWGPLYEQYF	TGTGCCAGCAGCCCGGGAGGGGTGTGGGGCCCACTTTACGAGCAGTACTTC
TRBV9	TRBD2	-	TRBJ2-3	CASSVELAGADGSTDTQYF	TGTGCCAGCAGCGTAGAGTTAGCGGGAGCCGACGGGAGCACAGATACGCAGTATTTT
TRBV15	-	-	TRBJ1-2	CATSSYRVYGYTF	TGTGCCACCAGCAGTTACAGGGTCTACGGCTACACCTTC
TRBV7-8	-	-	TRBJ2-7	CASSFGGPVDEQYF	TGTGCCAGCAGTTTCGGTGGGCCTGTAGACGAGCAGTACTTC
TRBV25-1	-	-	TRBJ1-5	CASSESGVQPQHF	TGTGCCAGCAGTGAATCAGGGGTGCAGCCCCAGCATTTT
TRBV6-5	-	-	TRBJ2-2	CASSYGGLTGELFF	TGTGCCAGCAGTTACGGGGGCCTCACCGGGGAGCTGTTTTTT
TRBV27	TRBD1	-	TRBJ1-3	CASSWGTGAGNTIYF	TGTGCCAGCAGTTGGGGGACAGGGGCTGGAAACACCATATATTTT
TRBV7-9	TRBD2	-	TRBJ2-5	CASSRTSGSQETQYF	TGTGCCAGCAGCCGTACTAGCGGGAGCCAAGAGACCCAGTACTTC
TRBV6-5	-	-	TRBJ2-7	CASSYSSGLTYEQYF	TGTGCCAGCAGTTACTCGAGCGGCCTAACCTACGAGCAGTACTTC
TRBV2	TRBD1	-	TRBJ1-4	CASSPQGFNEKLFF	TGTGCCAGCAGTCCACAGGGGTTCAATGAAAAACTGTTTTTT